This T cell receptor beta chain was found in a study of T cell changes during pregnancy in multiple sclerosis. TCRdb's copy holds only in-frame clones and misses some; the assay was immunoSEQ multiplex PCR. The sample contains 45,000 to 60,000 clones, more than 75% of which appear only once. Trimming at V came to 4 bases and at J to 5 bases, leaving 3 bases not matched to a gene. Germline CDR1 LGHNA, CDR2 YSLEER. The CDR3 runs to 13 residues. The source is a female donor with multiple sclerosis, enrolled in a pregnancy study. Sequencing was performed on CD8+ T cells from peripheral blood mononuclear cells, taken before pregnancy. V usage is TRBV4-3 and J usage is TRBJ1-1; 8 bases map to TRBD1. In DNA, the CDR3 is TGCGCCAGCAGCCCGACAGGGGTTACTGAAGCTTTCTTT. Translation gives CASSPTGVTEAFF.